This is a list of T cell receptor beta chains from one sample in a study of cytomegalovirus exposure and HLA in healthy donors. Using immunoSEQ multiplex PCR, the repertoire was profiled, and TCRdb retains in-frame clones only, with some absent. The sample includes over 150,000 clones, roughly 80% of them seen just once. The source material was PBMCs. These receptors were collected from a man younger than 35 in good health and CMV-seronegative. The CDR3 runs from the conserved cysteine through the conserved F or W.

V: TRBV4-3
J: TRBJ2-7
CDR3: CASSQTGTSGSYEQYF

V: TRBV27
J: TRBJ2-5
CDR3: CASGQRAAQETQYF

V: TRBV13
J: TRBJ2-4
CDR3: CASSSRDGSGIQYF

V: TRBV6-5
J: TRBJ2-5
CDR3: CASTSWGRGETQYF

V: TRBV10-1
J: TRBJ2-2
CDR3: CASSPSGTNTGELFF

V: TRBV11-3
J: TRBJ2-2
CDR3: CASSPQGTGELFF

V: TRBV7-9
J: TRBJ1-4
CDR3: CASSLVQSNEKLFF

V: TRBV6-5
J: TRBJ2-4
CDR3: CASTRTWDSGALQYF

V: TRBV4-3
J: TRBJ2-7
CDR3: CASSQETGLAYYEQYF

V: TRBV6-5
J: TRBJ2-7
CDR3: CASKRATEQYF

V: TRBV5-1
J: TRBJ2-7
CDR3: CASSLSGGYEQYF

V: TRBV18
J: TRBJ1-2
CDR3: CASSPGGMNYGYTF

V: TRBV11-2
J: TRBJ2-7
CDR3: CASSWWTSGRGPEQYF

V: TRBV30
J: TRBJ1-3
CDR3: CAWQGLENTIYF

V: TRBV7-9
J: TRBJ2-5
CDR3: CASSLQGLVDQETQYF

V: TRBV7-9
J: TRBJ2-7
CDR3: CSSSPGLAVYF

V: TRBV18
J: TRBJ1-1
CDR3: CASSLGENTEAFF

V: TRBV28
J: TRBJ2-3
CDR3: CASSDRSTDTQYF

V: TRBV28
J: TRBJ2-1
CDR3: CASTLDRGSYNEQFF

V: TRBV5-1
J: TRBJ2-1
CDR3: CASSSSPGGDEQFF

V: TRBV5-5
J: TRBJ2-7
CDR3: CASSFGLAPALYEQYF

V: TRBV15
J: TRBJ2-3
CDR3: CATSRDYGLAGADTQYF

V: TRBV15
J: TRBJ2-2
CDR3: CATSQRGGTGELFF

V: TRBV5-1
J: TRBJ2-7
CDR3: CASSFGQGPTSYEQYF

V: TRBV19
J: TRBJ2-5
CDR3: CASSIAGGQETQYF

V: TRBV2
J: TRBJ2-5
CDR3: CASSAWEDTQYF

V: TRBV19
J: TRBJ1-5
CDR3: CASSIRGQSGNQPQHF

V: TRBV7-2
J: TRBJ2-5
CDR3: CASSSRYQETQYF

V: TRBV9
J: TRBJ2-1
CDR3: CASSASGTAYNEQFF

V: TRBV9
J: TRBJ2-7
CDR3: CASSVAAGSSSEQYF

V: TRBV12-5
J: TRBJ1-2
CDR3: CASGLDQNPSTF

V: TRBV7-2
J: TRBJ1-1
CDR3: CASSFSSGTEAFF

V: TRBV6-1
J: TRBJ2-5
CDR3: CASSEAGLAGVQETQYF

V: TRBV4-1
J: TRBJ2-5
CDR3: CASSFEGEETQYF

V: TRBV6-1
J: TRBJ1-5
CDR3: CATDRGVPNQPQHF

V: TRBV7-9
J: TRBJ2-5
CDR3: CASTLTGDQYF

V: TRBV5-5
J: TRBJ1-2
CDR3: CASSLSAGSNYGYTF

V: TRBV18
J: TRBJ2-1
CDR3: CASSMGLDTYNEQFF

V: TRBV11-2
J: TRBJ2-3
CDR3: CASSLVQADTQYF

V: TRBV27
J: TRBJ2-7
CDR3: CASSLSIRDRGSYEQYF

V: TRBV28
J: TRBJ2-3
CDR3: CASSPDSGDTQYF

V: TRBV28
J: TRBJ1-5
CDR3: CASKARDRGKHQPQHF